This T cell receptor beta chain was recovered during a study of OX40 agonist ivuxolimab in advanced cancers. Study-wide context: Mean age approximately 55 years, range about 23 to 80; 82.7% male. Under the entry rules, prior anti-PD-1, anti-PD-L1 or anti-CTLA-4 therapy was allowed, and approximately 36% had some.

V trimming: 4 bases; J trimming: 7 bases; junction bases outside the gene matches: 4. CDR3 length equals 15 residues. Germline CDR1 SGHTA, CDR2 FQGTGA. Only one count was recorded for this clone. The method was immunoSEQ multiplex PCR; TCRdb's version includes in-frame clones alone and lacks a portion of them. The data show over 40,000 clones, 75% to 90% seen once. The rearrangement links TRBV7-3 to TRBJ2-2; 12 nucleotides align to TRBD2. The specimen comprised CD4+ or CD8+ T cells sorted from blood, sampled in a trial of the OX40 agonist ivuxolimab. This TCR came from an adult with an advanced solid tumor such as melanoma, head and neck, liver or kidney cancer. The DNA of the CDR3 is TGTGCCAGCAGCTCGACTAGCGGGAGAGGCGGGGAGCTGTTTTTT. This sequence encodes CASSSTSGRGGELFF.